The 10 T cell receptor beta chains below come from one sample, sequenced in a study of T cell responses to AZD1222 COVID-19 vaccine. TCRdb keeps only in-frame clones here, not all; method: immunoSEQ multiplex PCR. The sample gives around 70,000 clones, approximately 90% of which show up once; 2% to 2.5% is in the top ten. Source: peripheral blood, taken on day 0 of AZD1222 vaccination. These receptors came from an adult in good health.

The chain uses TRBV7-9 and TRBJ1-1; 8 nucleotides line up with TRBD1. CDR3 length: 15 residues. V dropped 5 bases and J dropped 1; count of bases not matched to a gene: 6. The germline CDR1 and CDR2 sequences are SEHNR and FQNEAQ (reference sequence). CDR3 residues: CASSAPGGPNTEAFF. CDR3 nucleotides: TGTGCCAGCAGCGCCCCAGGGGGCCCGAACACTGAAGCTTTCTTT.

This chain connects TRBV2 to TRBJ1-2; D is undetermined. The length of the CDR3 is 12 residues. Germline lookup yields CDR1 SNHLY and CDR2 FYNNEI. Between the trimmed V and J ends, which lost 1 base and 6 bases, there was a span of 6 bases. The CDR3 region is CASSEEQHGYTF. The CDR3 coding sequence is TGTGCCAGCAGTGAAGAGCAGCATGGCTACACCTTC.

The chain joins TRBV27 to TRBJ2-5; possibly TRBD2 for D (6 bases). The germline V gene has CDR1 MNHEY and CDR2 SMNVEV (reference sequence). V lost 4 bases and J 3 bases, leaving 9 bases between the germline ends. This CDR3 has 13 amino acids. This chain's CDR3 is CASSSLAEETQYF. The CDR3, as DNA: TGTGCCAGCAGTTCTTTAGCGGAAGAGACCCAGTACTTC.

The chain employs TRBV5-8 and TRBJ2-6; tentatively, D is TRBD2 (5 bases). The CDR3 is 14 residues long. Deletions cut 5 bases from V and 4 bases from J, with 10 bases between. Germline loops: CDR1 SGHTS, CDR2 YDEGEE. The CDR3 protein is CASRLRGGANVLTF. CDR3 coding DNA: TGTGCCAGCAGGCTCCGCGGGGGGGCCAACGTCCTGACTTTC.

The V and J genes are TRBV4-3 and TRBJ2-5; 15 nucleotides line up with TRBD2. Germline V gene sequence: CDR1 LGHNA, CDR2 YSLEER. The CDR3 length is 16 residues. V trimming: 4 bases; J trimming: 5 bases; junction bases outside the gene matches: 5. The CDR3 nucleotides are TGCGCCAGCAGCCCAGGACTAGCGGGAGGGACGGAGACCCAGTACTTC. Amino acids: CASSPGLAGGTETQYF.

The chain uses TRBV7-7 and TRBJ1-1, with 7 positions matching TRBD1. This CDR3 is 13 amino acids long. The germline V gene encodes CDR1 SSHAT and CDR2 FNYEAQ (reference sequence). V trimming: 5 bases; J trimming: 1 base; junction bases outside the gene matches: 1. As DNA, the CDR3 is TGTGCCAGCAGCCGGGACAGGAACACTGAAGCTTTCTTT. Amino acid sequence: CASSRDRNTEAFF.

The chain recombines TRBV15 with TRBJ1-3; D is undetermined. Per the germline V gene, CDR1 is LNHNV and CDR2 is YYDKDF (reference sequence). The CDR3 totals 14 residues. V was shortened by 7 bases and J by 0 bases, with 10 bases between the two germline ends. The CDR3 loop is CATTELASGNTIYF. The CDR3 region has the DNA TGTGCCACCACCGAACTAGCCTCTGGAAACACCATATATTTT.

The V and J genes are TRBV2 and TRBJ1-3; D is undetermined. Trimming removed 6 bases at V and 4 bases at J, with 10 bases between. From germline, CDR1 is SNHLY and CDR2 FYNNEI. The length of the CDR3 is 13 residues. The CDR3 sequence is CASSLTDGNTIYF. In nucleotides, the CDR3 is TGTGCCAGCAGCTTAACCGACGGAAACACCATATATTTT.

The chain employs TRBV18 and TRBJ2-7; D unresolved. Germline lookup yields CDR1 KGHSH and CDR2 LQKENI. The CDR3 is 14 residues long. V was pared by 2 bases and J by 0 bases, with 8 bases between. The CDR3 coding sequence is TGTGCCAGCTCACCAAGGAGCAACTCCTACGAGCAGTACTTC. Translated: CASSPRSNSYEQYF.

This clone is a singleton in its sample. The J gene is TRBJ1-1, the V gene TRBV7-8, with D possibly TRBD1 on 6 matching bases. The CDR3 covers 13 residues. Per germline, CDR1 SGHVS and CDR2 FQNEAQ. The V and J ends lost 3 bases and 9 bases respectively, with 14 bases between them. For the CDR3, the DNA is TGTGCCAGCAGCTTTCAGGGGCAGCGTAAAGCTTTCTTT. Translated, it gives CASSFQGQRKAFF.